This is a list of T cell receptor beta chains from one sample in a study of T cell changes during pregnancy in multiple sclerosis. Using immunoSEQ multiplex PCR, the repertoire was profiled, and TCRdb retains in-frame clones only, with some absent. The sample yields roughly 100,000 clones, about 90% seen once. Sequenced here: peripheral blood, sampled after pregnancy. The receptor set was obtained from a female donor with multiple sclerosis, enrolled in a pregnancy study. CDR3s include the opening cysteine and the closing phenylalanine or tryptophan. D genes are given only for firm matches. A clone size is listed for some rows: how often the clone was seen (once, few, many), or a class if it is expanded.

CDR3 length,clone size,J gene,V gene,D gene,CDR3 protein,CDR3 DNA
12,-,TRBJ1-2,TRBV5-1,-,CASSPERYGYTF,TGCGCCAGCAGCCCGGAGCGATATGGCTACACCTTC
16,-,TRBJ2-2,TRBV5-1,-,CASSLAGGSGTGELFF,TGCGCCAGCAGCTTGGCGGGGGGCAGCGGCACCGGGGAGCTGTTTTTT
14,-,TRBJ2-2,TRBV25-1,-,CASSERTNTGELFF,TGTGCCAGCAGTGAGAGGACAAACACCGGGGAGCTGTTTTTT
16,few,TRBJ1-6,TRBV7-6,TRBD1,CASSLDGQGLNSPLHF,TGTGCCAGCAGCTTGGATGGACAGGGGCTCAATTCACCCCTCCACTTT
16,-,TRBJ1-5,TRBV23-1,TRBD1,CASSQKGQGANQPQHF,TGCGCCAGCAGTCAGAAGGGACAGGGGGCAAATCAGCCCCAGCATTTT
13,-,TRBJ1-1,TRBV7-2,-,CASSLARYAEAFF,TGTGCCAGCAGCTTAGCCAGATACGCTGAAGCTTTCTTT
16,once,TRBJ1-2,TRBV29-1,-,CSVEAPTGFNRYGYTF,TGCAGCGTTGAAGCCCCGACAGGATTCAATCGCTATGGCTACACCTTC
16,once,TRBJ1-4,TRBV28,TRBD1,CASSSSRDREDEKLFF,TGTGCCAGCAGTTCCTCCCGGGACAGGGAGGATGAAAAACTGTTTTTT
17,-,TRBJ2-1,TRBV4-2,TRBD2,CASSQNTGGRSYNEQFF,TGTGCCAGCAGCCAAAATACCGGCGGGAGGTCCTACAATGAGCAGTTCTTC
15,-,TRBJ1-1,TRBV19,-,CASSTGFETNTEAFF,TGTGCCAGTAGTACTGGCTTCGAAACGAACACTGAAGCTTTCTTT
13,-,TRBJ1-2,TRBV30,TRBD1,CAWSPQGRHGYTF,TGTGCCTGGAGTCCACAGGGGAGACACGGCTACACCTTC
16,once,TRBJ2-3,TRBV28,TRBD1,CASSLIGGGPSDTQYF,TGTGCCAGCAGTTTAATAGGGGGCGGGCCCTCAGATACGCAGTATTTT
15,-,TRBJ2-7,TRBV28,TRBD1,CASSPPQTGIYEQYF,TGTGCCAGCAGTCCCCCCCAGACAGGGATCTACGAGCAGTACTTC
13,once,TRBJ1-2,TRBV2,-,CASSEARGRTFTF,TGTGCCAGCAGTGAAGCGAGAGGACGGACATTCACCTTC
15,-,TRBJ2-3,TRBV6-1,TRBD2,CASRLAEISTDTQYF,TGTGCCAGCAGGCTAGCGGAGATAAGCACAGATACGCAGTATTTT
15,-,TRBJ1-4,TRBV21-1,-,CASSQGRVQNEKLFF,TGTGCCAGCAGCCAAGGCCGGGTCCAAAATGAAAAACTGTTTTTT
15,-,TRBJ1-2,TRBV7-2,TRBD1,CASSTRTGGPYGYTF,TGTGCCAGCAGCACCCGGACAGGGGGCCCCTATGGCTACACCTTC
13,-,TRBJ1-1,TRBV6-4,-,CASRARSNTEAFF,TGTGCCAGCAGGGCCAGGTCGAACACTGAAGCTTTCTTT
15,few,TRBJ1-3,TRBV27,TRBD1,CASSLNRGSGNTIYF,TGTGCCAGCAGTTTAAACAGGGGTTCTGGAAACACCATATATTTT
12,-,TRBJ2-7,TRBV30,TRBD2,CAWKGGAYEQYF,TGTGCCTGGAAGGGAGGGGCCTACGAGCAGTACTTC
13,few,TRBJ2-5,TRBV19,-,CAILGTPAETQYF,TGTGCCATTCTCGGGACTCCGGCGGAGACCCAGTACTTC
11,-,TRBJ2-2,TRBV30,-,CAWSVGGELFF,TGTGCCTGGAGTGTCGGCGGGGAGCTGTTTTTT
16,-,TRBJ2-5,TRBV30,TRBD1,CAWSVFVTGVRKTQYF,TGTGCCTGGAGTGTATTCGTGACAGGGGTGAGGAAGACCCAGTACTTC
14,-,TRBJ2-7,TRBV6-6,TRBD2,CASSRTSGSYEQYF,TGTGCCAGCAGTCGGACTAGCGGGAGCTACGAGCAGTACTTC
15,-,TRBJ2-1,TRBV9,TRBD2,CASSFGLAERNEQFF,TGTGCCAGCAGCTTTGGACTAGCGGAGAGGAATGAGCAGTTCTTC
14,-,TRBJ2-3,TRBV7-8,-,CASRRAGDTDTQYF,TGTGCCAGCAGGCGGGCGGGTGACACAGATACGCAGTATTTT
15,-,TRBJ2-7,TRBV28,TRBD1,CASSKLTGTVYEQYF,TGTGCCAGCAGTAAACTTACCGGGACAGTATACGAGCAGTACTTC
17,-,TRBJ2-7,TRBV5-4,TRBD2,CASSFMTGTSRTYEQYF,TGTGCCAGCAGCTTCATGACCGGGACTAGCCGGACCTACGAGCAGTACTTC
14,few,TRBJ2-2,TRBV6-5,-,CASSSGHRTGELFF,TGTGCCAGCAGTTCAGGACATCGGACCGGGGAGCTGTTTTTT
14,-,TRBJ2-1,TRBV9,TRBD2,CASSPSGGANEQFF,TGTGCCAGCAGCCCTAGCGGGGGGGCGAATGAGCAGTTCTTC
14,-,TRBJ2-5,TRBV2,-,CASSGQGGRKTQYF,TGTGCCAGCAGTGGCCAGGGGGGCAGGAAGACCCAGTACTTC
15,once,TRBJ1-1,TRBV29-1,-,CSVGRGGSMNTEAFF,TGCAGCGTTGGGAGGGGGGGGTCAATGAACACTGAAGCTTTCTTT
14,-,TRBJ1-2,TRBV6-5,TRBD1,CASRGPQGNYGYTF,TGTGCCAGCAGGGGACCACAGGGGAACTATGGCTACACCTTC
12,-,TRBJ2-1,TRBV28,-,CASSLLVNEQFF,TGTGCCAGCAGTTTATTAGTCAATGAGCAGTTCTTC
15,-,TRBJ2-1,TRBV5-5,TRBD1,CASSLEGGTYNEQFF,TGTGCCAGCAGCTTGGAAGGGGGCACCTACAATGAGCAGTTCTTC
16,few,TRBJ1-2,TRBV28,-,CASSLSPHGEGNGYTF,TGTGCCAGCAGCCTGTCCCCTCACGGGGAAGGAAATGGCTACACCTTC
15,few,TRBJ2-1,TRBV28,TRBD2,CASRLLWSGANEQFF,TGTGCCAGCAGACTCCTTTGGAGCGGGGCCAATGAGCAGTTCTTC